This T cell receptor beta chain was documented in a study of blood T cell repertoires in COVID-19. This clone was detected only once. Repertoires were generated with immunoSEQ multiplex PCR, while TCRdb's copy carries only in-frame clones and drops some. The sample comprises 20,000 to 30,000 clones, approximately 81% of which are singletons, and around 32% rests with the top ten. The TCR originated in a human donor in a cohort sampled during active COVID-19. The specimen was peripheral blood.

CDR3 amino acids: CSVGQGYEQFF. In DNA, the CDR3 is TGCAGCGTTGGACAGGGCTATGAGCAGTTCTTC. V gene TRBV29-1 combines with J gene TRBJ2-1, with TRBD1 identical over 7 bases. Germline CDR1 SQVTM, CDR2 ANQGSEA. The junction had 2 bases not matched to a gene; V was cut back by 4 bases and J by 8 bases. The CDR3 is made up of 11 amino acids.